The T cell receptor beta chain described here comes from a study of T cell changes during pregnancy in multiple sclerosis. Clones were read by immunoSEQ multiplex PCR, and TCRdb kept only the in-frame ones, dropping some. The table has roughly 49,000 clones, 90% to 95% seen once; the top ten hold 0.8% to 1%. The J segment lost 3 bases and the V segment lost 1 base, leaving 1 base of the junction unmatched. The CDR3 has 15 amino acids. The germline V gene has CDR1 SGHNT and CDR2 YENEEA. Sequencing was performed on peripheral blood, taken after pregnancy. The receptor comes from a female donor with multiple sclerosis, enrolled in a pregnancy study. The rearrangement joins TRBV11-3 to TRBJ2-3; TRBD2 matches 10 bases. The CDR3: CASSLASGGTDTQYF. The CDR3 DNA is TGTGCCAGCAGCTTAGCTAGCGGGGGAACAGATACGCAGTATTTT. Using reference TRBV11-3 and TRBJ2-3 for the parts outside the CDR3, the full variable domain is EAGVVQSPRYKIIEKKQPVAFWCNPISGHNTLYWYLQNLGQGPELLIRYENEEAVDDSQLPKDRFSAERLKGVDSTLKIQPAELGDSAVYLCASSLASGGTDTQYFGPGTRLTVL.